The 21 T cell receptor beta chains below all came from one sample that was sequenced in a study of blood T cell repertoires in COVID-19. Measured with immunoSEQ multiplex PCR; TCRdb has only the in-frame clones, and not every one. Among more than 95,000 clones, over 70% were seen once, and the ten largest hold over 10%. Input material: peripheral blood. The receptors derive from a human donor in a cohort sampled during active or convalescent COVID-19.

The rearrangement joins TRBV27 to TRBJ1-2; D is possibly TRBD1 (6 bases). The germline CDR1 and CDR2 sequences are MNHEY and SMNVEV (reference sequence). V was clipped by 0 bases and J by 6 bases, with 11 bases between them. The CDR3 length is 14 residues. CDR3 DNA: TGTGCCAGCAGTTTATCCAGGGGTATGAATGGCTACACCTTC. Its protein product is CASSLSRGMNGYTF.

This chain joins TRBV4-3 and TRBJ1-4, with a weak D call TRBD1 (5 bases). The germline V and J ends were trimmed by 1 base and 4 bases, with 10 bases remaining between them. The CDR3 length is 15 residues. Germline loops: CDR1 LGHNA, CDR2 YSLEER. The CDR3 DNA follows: TGCGCCAGCAGCCAAGGGGGACTCCTTAATGAAAAACTGTTTTTT. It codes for CASSQGGLLNEKLFF.

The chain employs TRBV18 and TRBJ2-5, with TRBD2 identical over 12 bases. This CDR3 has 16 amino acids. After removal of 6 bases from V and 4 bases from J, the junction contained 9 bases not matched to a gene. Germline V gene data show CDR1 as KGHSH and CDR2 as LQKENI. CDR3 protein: CASSPASGGARETQYF. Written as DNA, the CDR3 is TGTGCCAGCTCTCCGGCTAGCGGGGGGGCCCGAGAGACCCAGTACTTC.

DNA of the CDR3: TGTGCCAGCAGCCCGGGGCCCAGGGGAAAAGATGGCTACACCTTC. Translated: CASSPGPRGKDGYTF. This rearrangement joins TRBV7-3 to TRBJ1-2; D is perhaps TRBD1 (6 bases). The germline gives CDR1 SGHTA, CDR2 FQGTGA. Deletions cut 5 bases from V and 6 bases from J, with 19 bases between. The CDR3 totals 15 residues.

CDR3 protein: CASSPVAGGGTYEQYF. The CDR3 coding sequence is TGTGCCAGCTCACCTGTAGCGGGGGGTGGCACCTACGAGCAGTACTTC. The chain employs TRBV18 and TRBJ2-7; 10 nucleotides agree with TRBD2. Germline lookup yields CDR1 KGHSH and CDR2 LQKENI. The CDR3 loop spans 16 amino acids. V lost 3 bases, J lost 2 bases, and 7 bases stayed unmatched.

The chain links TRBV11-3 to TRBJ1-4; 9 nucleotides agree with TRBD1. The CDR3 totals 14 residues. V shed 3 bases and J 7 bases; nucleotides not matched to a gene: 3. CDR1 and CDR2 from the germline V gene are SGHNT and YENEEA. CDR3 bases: TGTGCCAGCAGCTTTGACAGGGGGAGTGAAAAACTGTTTTTT. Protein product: CASSFDRGSEKLFF.

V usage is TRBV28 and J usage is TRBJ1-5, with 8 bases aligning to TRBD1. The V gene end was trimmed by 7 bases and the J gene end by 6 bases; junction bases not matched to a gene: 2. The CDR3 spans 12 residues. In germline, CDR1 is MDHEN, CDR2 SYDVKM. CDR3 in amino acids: CASTQGAQPQHF. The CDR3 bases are TGTGCCAGCACGCAGGGGGCTCAGCCCCAGCATTTT.

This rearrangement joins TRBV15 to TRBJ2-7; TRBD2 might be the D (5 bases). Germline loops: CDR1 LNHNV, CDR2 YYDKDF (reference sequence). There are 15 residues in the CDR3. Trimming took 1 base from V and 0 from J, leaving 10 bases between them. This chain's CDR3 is CATSRVRGPSYEQYF. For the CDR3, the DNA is TGTGCCACCAGCAGAGTGAGAGGGCCCTCCTACGAGCAGTACTTC.

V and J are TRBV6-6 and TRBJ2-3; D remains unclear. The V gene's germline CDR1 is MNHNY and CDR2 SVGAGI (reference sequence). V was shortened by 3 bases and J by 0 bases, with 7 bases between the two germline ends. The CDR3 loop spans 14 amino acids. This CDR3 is CASSYSSSTDTQYF. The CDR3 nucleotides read TGTGCCAGCAGTTATTCGTCTAGCACAGATACGCAGTATTTT.

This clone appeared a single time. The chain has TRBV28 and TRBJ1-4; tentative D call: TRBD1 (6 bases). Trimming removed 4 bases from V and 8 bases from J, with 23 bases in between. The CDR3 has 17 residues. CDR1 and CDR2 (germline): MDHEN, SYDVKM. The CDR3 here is CASSSSAGGAVEEKLFF. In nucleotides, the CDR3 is TGTGCCAGCAGTTCCTCCGCTGGGGGGGCCGTAGAAGAAAAACTGTTTTTT. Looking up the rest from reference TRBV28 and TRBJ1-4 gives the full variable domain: DVKVTQSSRYLVKRTGEKVFLECVQDMDHENMFWYRQDPGLGLRLIYFSYDVKMKEKGDIPEGYSVSREKKERFSLILESASTNQTSMYLCASSSSAGGAVEEKLFFGSGTQLSVL.

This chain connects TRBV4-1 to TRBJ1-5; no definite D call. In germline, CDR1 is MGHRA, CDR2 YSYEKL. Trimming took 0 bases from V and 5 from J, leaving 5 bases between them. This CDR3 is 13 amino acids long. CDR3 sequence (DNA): TGCGCCAGCAGCCAAGATCCCGATCAGCCCCAGCATTTT. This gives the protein CASSQDPDQPQHF.

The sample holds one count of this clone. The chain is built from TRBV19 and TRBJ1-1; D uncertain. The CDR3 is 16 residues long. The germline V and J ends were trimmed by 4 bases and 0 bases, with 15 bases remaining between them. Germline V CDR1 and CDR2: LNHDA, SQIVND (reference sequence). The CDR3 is CASSTRGQFMNTEAFF. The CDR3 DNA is TGTGCCAGTAGTACCCGCGGGCAGTTCATGAACACTGAAGCTTTCTTT.

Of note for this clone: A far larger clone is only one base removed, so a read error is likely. This CDR3 is CASSPSYEQYF. The CDR3 coding sequence is TGTGCCAGCAGCCCCAGCTACGAGCAGTACTTC. V usage is TRBV7-6 and J usage is TRBJ2-7; D is undetermined. The CDR3 length is 11 residues. Trimming pared 5 bases from V and 3 bases from J, leaving 5 bases between. CDR1 SGHVS and CDR2 FNYEAQ come from the germline V gene.

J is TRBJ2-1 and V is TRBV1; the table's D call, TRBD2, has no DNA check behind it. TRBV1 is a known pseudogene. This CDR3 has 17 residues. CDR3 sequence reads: CTSSPRCRGGSYNEQFF. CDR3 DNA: TGCACCAGCAGCCCCCGTTGCCGGGGGGGCTCCTACAATGAGCAGTTCTTC.

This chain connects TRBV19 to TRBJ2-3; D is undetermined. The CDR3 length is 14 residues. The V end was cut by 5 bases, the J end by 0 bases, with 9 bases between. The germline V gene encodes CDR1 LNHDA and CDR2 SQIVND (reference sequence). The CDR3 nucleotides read TGTGCCAGTAGTTATCTGGCTAGCACAGATACGCAGTATTTT. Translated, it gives CASSYLASTDTQYF.

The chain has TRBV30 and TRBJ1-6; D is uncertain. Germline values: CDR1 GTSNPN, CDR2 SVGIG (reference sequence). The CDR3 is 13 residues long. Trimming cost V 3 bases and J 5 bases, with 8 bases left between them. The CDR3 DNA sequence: TGTGCCTGGAGACTGGGCCATAATTCACCCCTCCACTTT. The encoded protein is CAWRLGHNSPLHF. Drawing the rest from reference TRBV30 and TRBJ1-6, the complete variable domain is SQTIHQWPATLVQPVGSPLSLECTVEGTSNPNLYWYRQAAGRGLQLLFYSVGIGQISSEVPQNLSASRPQDRQFILSSKKLLLSDSGFYLCAWRLGHNSPLHFGNGTRLTVT.

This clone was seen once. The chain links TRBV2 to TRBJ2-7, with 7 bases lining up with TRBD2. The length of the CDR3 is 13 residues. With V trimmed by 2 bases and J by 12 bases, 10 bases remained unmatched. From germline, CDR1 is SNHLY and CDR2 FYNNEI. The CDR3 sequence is CASSESFATSAYF. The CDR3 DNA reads TGTGCCAGCAGTGAATCGTTTGCTACTAGCGCGTACTTC.

The CDR3 DNA sequence: TGTGCCAGCAGACAAAGTGGGGGCGAGAACACTGAAGCTTTCTTT. It is translated as CASRQSGGENTEAFF. The rearrangement uses TRBV2 and TRBJ1-1; the D gene is possibly TRBD1 (6 bases). The CDR3 is 15 amino acids. The germline V gene has CDR1 SNHLY and CDR2 FYNNEI. V was cut by 6 bases and J by 1 base, with 15 bases left in between.

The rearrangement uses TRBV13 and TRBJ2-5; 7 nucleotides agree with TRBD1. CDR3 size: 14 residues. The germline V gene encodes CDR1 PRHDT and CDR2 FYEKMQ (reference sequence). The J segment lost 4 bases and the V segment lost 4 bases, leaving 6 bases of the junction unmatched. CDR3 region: CASSSRQGGETQYF. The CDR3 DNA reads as TGTGCCAGCAGCTCACGACAGGGCGGAGAGACCCAGTACTTC.

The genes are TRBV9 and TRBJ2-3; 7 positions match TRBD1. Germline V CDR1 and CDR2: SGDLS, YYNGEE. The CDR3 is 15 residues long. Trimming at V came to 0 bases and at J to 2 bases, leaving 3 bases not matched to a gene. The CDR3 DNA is TGTGCCAGCAGCGTAGACGACAGGGACACAGATACGCAGTATTTT. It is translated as CASSVDDRDTDTQYF.

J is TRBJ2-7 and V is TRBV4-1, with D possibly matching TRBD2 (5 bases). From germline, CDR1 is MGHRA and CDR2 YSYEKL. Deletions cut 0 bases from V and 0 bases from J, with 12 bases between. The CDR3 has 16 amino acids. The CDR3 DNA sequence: TGCGCCAGCAGCCAAGATACGGGATCTAGCTCCTACGAGCAGTACTTC. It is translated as CASSQDTGSSSYEQYF.